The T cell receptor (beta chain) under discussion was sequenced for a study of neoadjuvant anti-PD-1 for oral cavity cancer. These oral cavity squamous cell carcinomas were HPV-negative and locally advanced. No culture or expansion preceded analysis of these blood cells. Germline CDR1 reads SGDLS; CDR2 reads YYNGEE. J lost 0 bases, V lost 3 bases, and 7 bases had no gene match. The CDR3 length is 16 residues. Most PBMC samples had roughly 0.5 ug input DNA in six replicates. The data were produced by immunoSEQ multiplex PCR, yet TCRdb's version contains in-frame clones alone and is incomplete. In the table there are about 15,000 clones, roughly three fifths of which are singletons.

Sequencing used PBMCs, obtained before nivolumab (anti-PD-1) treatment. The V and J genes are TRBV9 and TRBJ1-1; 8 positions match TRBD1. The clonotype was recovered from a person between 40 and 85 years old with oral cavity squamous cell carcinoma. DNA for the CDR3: TGTGCCAGCAGCGCTACAGGGGGTAACATGAACACTGAAGCTTTCTTT. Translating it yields CASSATGGNMNTEAFF.